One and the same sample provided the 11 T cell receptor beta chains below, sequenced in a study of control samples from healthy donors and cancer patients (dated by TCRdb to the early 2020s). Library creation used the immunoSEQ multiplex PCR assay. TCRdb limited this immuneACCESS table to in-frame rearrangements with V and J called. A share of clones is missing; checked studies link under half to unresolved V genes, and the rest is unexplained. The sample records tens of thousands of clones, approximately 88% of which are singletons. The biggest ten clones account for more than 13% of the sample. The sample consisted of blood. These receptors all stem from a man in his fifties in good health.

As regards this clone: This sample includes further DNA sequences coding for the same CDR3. CDR3 in amino acids: CASSLAGGNTEAFF. CDR3 DNA sequence: TGCGCCAGCAGCTTGGCGGGGGGGAACACTGAAGCTTTCTTT. The V gene is TRBV5-1, the J gene TRBJ1-1, with D possibly being TRBD1 (5 bases). This CDR3 comprises 14 residues. Germline V gene data show CDR1 as SGHRS and CDR2 as YFSETQ. Trimming removed 0 bases from V and 1 base from J, with 7 bases in between.

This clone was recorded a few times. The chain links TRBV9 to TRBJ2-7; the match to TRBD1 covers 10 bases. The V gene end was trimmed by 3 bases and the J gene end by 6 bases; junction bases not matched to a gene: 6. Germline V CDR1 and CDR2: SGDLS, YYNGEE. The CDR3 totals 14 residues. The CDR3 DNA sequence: TGTGCCAGCAGCGCGGGACAGGGGATGGGCGAGCAGTACTTC. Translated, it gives CASSAGQGMGEQYF.

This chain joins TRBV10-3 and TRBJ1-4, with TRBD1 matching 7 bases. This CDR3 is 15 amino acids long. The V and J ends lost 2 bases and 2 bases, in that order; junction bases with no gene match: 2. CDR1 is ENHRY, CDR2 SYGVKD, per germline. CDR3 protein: CAISELTGTNEKLFF. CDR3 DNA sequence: TGTGCCATCAGTGAGCTGACAGGGACTAATGAAAAACTGTTTTTT.

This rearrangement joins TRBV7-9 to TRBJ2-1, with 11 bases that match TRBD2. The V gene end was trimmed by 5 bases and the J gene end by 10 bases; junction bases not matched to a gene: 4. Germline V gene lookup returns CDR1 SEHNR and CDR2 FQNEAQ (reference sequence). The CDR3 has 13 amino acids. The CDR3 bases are TGTGCCAGCAGCCACGGGACTAGCGGAGAGCAGTTCTTC. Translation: CASSHGTSGEQFF.

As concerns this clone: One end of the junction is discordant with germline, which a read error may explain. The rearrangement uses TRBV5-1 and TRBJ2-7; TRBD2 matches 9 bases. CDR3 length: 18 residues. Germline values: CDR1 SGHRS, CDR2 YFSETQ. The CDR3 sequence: CATSAGGTGHQGSYEQYF. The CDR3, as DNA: TGCGCCACCAGCGCGGGGGGGACGGGACATCAAGGATCCTACGAGCAGTACTTC.

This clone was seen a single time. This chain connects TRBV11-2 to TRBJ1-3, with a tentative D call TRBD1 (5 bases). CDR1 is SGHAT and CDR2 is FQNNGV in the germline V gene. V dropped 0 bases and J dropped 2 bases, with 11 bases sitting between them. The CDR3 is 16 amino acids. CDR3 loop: CASSLEVGLTGNTIYF. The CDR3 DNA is TGTGCCAGCAGCTTAGAGGTGGGGCTGACTGGAAACACCATATATTTT.

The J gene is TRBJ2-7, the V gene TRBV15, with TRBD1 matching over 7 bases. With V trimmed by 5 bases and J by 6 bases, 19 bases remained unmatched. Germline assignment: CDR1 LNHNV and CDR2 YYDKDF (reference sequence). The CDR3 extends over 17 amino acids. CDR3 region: CATSRRQGGFNFGEQYF. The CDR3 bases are TGTGCCACCAGCCGCAGACAGGGCGGTTTTAATTTTGGCGAGCAGTACTTC.

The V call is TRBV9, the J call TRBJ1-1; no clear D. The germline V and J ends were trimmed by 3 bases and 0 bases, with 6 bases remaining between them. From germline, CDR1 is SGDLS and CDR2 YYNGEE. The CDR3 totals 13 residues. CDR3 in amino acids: CASSARLNTEAFF. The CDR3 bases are TGTGCCAGCAGCGCGCGGTTGAACACTGAAGCTTTCTTT.

The CDR3 DNA reads as TGTGCCAGCAGCTTATATAGCAATCAGCCCCAGCATTTT. It yields the protein CASSLYSNQPQHF. The chain joins TRBV11-3 to TRBJ1-5; D ambiguous. This CDR3 is 13 amino acids long. Trimming removed 2 bases at V and 0 bases at J, with 2 bases between. Per the germline V gene, CDR1 is SGHNT and CDR2 is YENEEA.

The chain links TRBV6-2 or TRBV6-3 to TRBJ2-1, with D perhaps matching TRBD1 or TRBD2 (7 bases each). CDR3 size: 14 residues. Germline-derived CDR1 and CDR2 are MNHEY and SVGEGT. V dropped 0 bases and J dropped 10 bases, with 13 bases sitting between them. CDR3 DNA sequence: TGTGCCAGCAGTTACTCACTCAGGGGGGGCGAGCAGTTCTTC. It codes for CASSYSLRGGEQFF.

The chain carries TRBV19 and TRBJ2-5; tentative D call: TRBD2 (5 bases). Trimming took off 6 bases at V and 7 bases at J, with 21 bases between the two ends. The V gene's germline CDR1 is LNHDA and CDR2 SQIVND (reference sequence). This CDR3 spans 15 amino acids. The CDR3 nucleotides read TGTGCCAGTAGCGCCCAACTAGGGTTGTCAGGGACCCAGTACTTC. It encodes CASSAQLGLSGTQYF.